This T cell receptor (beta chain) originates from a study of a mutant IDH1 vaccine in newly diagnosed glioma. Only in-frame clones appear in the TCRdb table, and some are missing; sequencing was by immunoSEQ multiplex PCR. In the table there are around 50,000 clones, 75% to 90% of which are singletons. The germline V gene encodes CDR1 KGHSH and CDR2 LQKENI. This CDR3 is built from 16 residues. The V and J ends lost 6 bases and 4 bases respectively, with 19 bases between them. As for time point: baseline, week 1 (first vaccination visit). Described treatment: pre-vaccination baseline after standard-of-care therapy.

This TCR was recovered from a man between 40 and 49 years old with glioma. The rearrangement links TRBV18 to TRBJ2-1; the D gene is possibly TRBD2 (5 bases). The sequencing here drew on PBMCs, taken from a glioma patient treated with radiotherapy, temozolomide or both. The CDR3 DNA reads TGTGCCAGCTCCCCTGCGAGCGGTAGCGCATACAATGAGCAGTTCTTC. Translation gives CASSPASGSAYNEQFF. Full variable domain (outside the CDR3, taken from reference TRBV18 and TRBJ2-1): NAGVMQNPRHLVRRRGQEARLRCSPMKGHSHVYWYRQLPEEGLKFMVYLQKENIIDESGMPKERFSAEFPKEGPSILRIQQVVRGDSAAYFCASSPASGSAYNEQFFGPGTRLTVL.